This is a list of T cell receptor beta chains from one sample in a study of T cells in narcolepsy. The protocol was immunoSEQ multiplex PCR, while the TCRdb copy is restricted to in-frame clones and leaves out a portion. In the table there are under 40,000 clones, around 79% of which are singletons. The sequencing input was CD45RA- memory CD4+ T cells from PBMCs. The receptors originated from a human donor with narcolepsy. Each CDR3 is given with its conserved first and last residue. D genes are given only for firm matches. Some rows mark clone size as missing; the rest say once, few, many or name a class of expanded clone.

TRBV9	NA	TRBJ2-7	NA	TGTGCCAGCAGCGTAGCGGCCAGCTCCTACGAGCAGTACTTC	CASSVAASSYEQYF
TRBV5-1	NA	TRBJ1-1	NA	TGCGCCAGCAGCTCCGGGGGCACGAACACTGAAGCTTTCTTT	CASSSGGTNTEAFF
TRBV25-1	TRBD1	TRBJ1-4	NA	TGTGCCAGCGGTCAGGACAGGGATATAGAAAAACTGTTTTTT	CASGQDRDIEKLFF
TRBV7-3	NA	TRBJ2-2	NA	TGTGCCAGCACCCAAGGGGCAGGGGCGAACACCGGGGAGCTGTTTTTT	CASTQGAGANTGELFF
TRBV30	NA	TRBJ2-2	NA	TGTGCCTGGAGTCAACCCGCCGGGGAGCTGTTTTTT	CAWSQPAGELFF
TRBV11-2	NA	TRBJ1-2	NA	TGTGCCAGCAGCCCCCAAGGACGGATTCTCCGTTATGGCTACACCTTC	CASSPQGRILRYGYTF
TRBV6-1	NA	TRBJ2-7	few	TGTGCCAGCAGTGCCAGGGCGCGCCTCTACGAGCAGTACTTC	CASSARARLYEQYF
TRBV28	NA	TRBJ1-5	NA	TGTGCCAGCAGTTTATACGTCCGGGCCGGGTATAGCAATCAGCCCCAGCATTTT	CASSLYVRAGYSNQPQHF
TRBV29-1	NA	TRBJ1-4	NA	TGCAGCGTTGGAGGGGGGCCTGGTGAAAAACTGTTTTTT	CSVGGGPGEKLFF
TRBV28	TRBD1	TRBJ2-7	NA	TGTGCCAGCTCCGAGGGACAGGGTTTTGACGAGCAGTACTTC	CASSEGQGFDEQYF
TRBV9	TRBD2	TRBJ2-3	NA	TGTGCCAGCAGCGTAGGACTAGCGGGAAGGGTAGATACGCAGTATTTT	CASSVGLAGRVDTQYF
TRBV28	NA	TRBJ1-2	NA	TGTGCCAGCAGTCCTCAGACGGATGGCTACACCTTC	CASSPQTDGYTF
TRBV7-3	TRBD2	TRBJ2-1	few	TGTGCCAGCAGCCCCGTAGGTGGAGCGGGACACAATGAGCAGTTCTTC	CASSPVGGAGHNEQFF
TRBV5-1	TRBD2	TRBJ2-1	NA	TGCGCCAGCAGCTTGGTCGCAGGACTAGCGTCCAATGAGCAGTTCTTC	CASSLVAGLASNEQFF
TRBV18	NA	TRBJ2-1	NA	TGTGCCAGCTCACCAAACAGGGCCAGCTCCTACAATGAGCAGTTCTTC	CASSPNRASSYNEQFF
TRBV30	NA	TRBJ2-7	NA	TGTGCCTGGAGTGTAGGTTTGCCAGGGTCCGAGCAGTACTTC	CAWSVGLPGSEQYF
TRBV2	TRBD2	TRBJ2-2	NA	TGTGCCAGCAGTGGGGGACTAGCGATCGTCTGGGAGCTGTTTTTT	CASSGGLAIVWELFF
TRBV19	TRBD2	TRBJ2-2	NA	TGTGCCAGTAGTCCCACCCACAGCGGGAGGAACACCGGGGAGCTGTTTTTT	CASSPTHSGRNTGELFF
TRBV30	NA	TRBJ2-1	once	TGTGCCTGGAGTGTCCTAGTTGAGCAGTTCTTC	CAWSVLVEQFF
TRBV10-3	NA	TRBJ2-7	few	TGTGCCATCAGTCCTCAGGGGAGCGAGCAGTACTTC	CAISPQGSEQYF
TRBV27	NA	TRBJ1-6	NA	TGTGCCAGCAGTTCACATAATTCACCCCTCCACTTT	CASSSHNSPLHF
TRBV19	TRBD1	TRBJ2-3	NA	TGTGCCAGTCGTTCAGGGGGCGTGGGGTTCGGGCCAGATACGCAGTATTTT	CASRSGGVGFGPDTQYF
TRBV6-5	TRBD1	TRBJ2-7	NA	TGTGCCAGCAGGCAGGGACAGCTATACGAGCAGTACTTC	CASRQGQLYEQYF
TRBV5-5	NA	TRBJ1-5	NA	TGTGCCAGCAGCTTCAACGACGCAAGCAATCAGCCCCAGCATTTT	CASSFNDASNQPQHF
TRBV6-5	NA	TRBJ2-7	NA	TGTGCCAGCACCTCAGACAGGACCTACGAGCAGTACTTC	CASTSDRTYEQYF
TRBV7-2	NA	TRBJ2-1	NA	TGTGCCAGCAGCACCCTAAATGAGCAGTTCTTC	CASSTLNEQFF
TRBV7-9	TRBD2	TRBJ2-1	NA	TGTGCCAGCAGCTTAAAGGTCAGACTAGCGGGCGCCTACAATGAGCAGTTCTTC	CASSLKVRLAGAYNEQFF
TRBV9	NA	TRBJ2-1	NA	TGTGCCAGCAGCGTCGGGACCATAGGCAACAATGAGCAGTTCTTC	CASSVGTIGNNEQFF
TRBV19	NA	TRBJ2-3	NA	TGTGCCAGTAGTATCTCCGCCGGTACGCAGTATTTT	CASSISAGTQYF
TRBV14	NA	TRBJ2-3	NA	TGTGCCAGCAGCCCCGATAGGTCGGGATCACTGGATACGCAGTATTTT	CASSPDRSGSLDTQYF
TRBV27	TRBD1	TRBJ2-2	NA	TGTGCCAGCCACAGGGGGAACACCGGGGAGCTGTTTTTT	CASHRGNTGELFF
TRBV2	NA	TRBJ1-1	NA	TGTGCCAGCAGGTTAGGGGCAGGGAGCACTGAAGCTTTCTTT	CASRLGAGSTEAFF
TRBV9	TRBD2	TRBJ2-3	NA	TGTGCCAGCAGCTACCACAGAAAATTAGCGGGAGGGCCTGTCACAGATACGCAGTATTTT	CASSYHRKLAGGPVTDTQYF
TRBV9	TRBD1	TRBJ1-4	NA	TGTGCCAGCTCCCGACAGGGATCAACTAATGAAAAACTGTTTTTT	CASSRQGSTNEKLFF
TRBV7-9	NA	TRBJ1-1	NA	TGTGCCAGCAGCCAGCTGGACGGCACTGAAGCTTTCTTT	CASSQLDGTEAFF
TRBV9	NA	TRBJ2-5	NA	TGTGCCAGCAGCGTTAATCCCAAAGAGACCCAGTACTTC	CASSVNPKETQYF